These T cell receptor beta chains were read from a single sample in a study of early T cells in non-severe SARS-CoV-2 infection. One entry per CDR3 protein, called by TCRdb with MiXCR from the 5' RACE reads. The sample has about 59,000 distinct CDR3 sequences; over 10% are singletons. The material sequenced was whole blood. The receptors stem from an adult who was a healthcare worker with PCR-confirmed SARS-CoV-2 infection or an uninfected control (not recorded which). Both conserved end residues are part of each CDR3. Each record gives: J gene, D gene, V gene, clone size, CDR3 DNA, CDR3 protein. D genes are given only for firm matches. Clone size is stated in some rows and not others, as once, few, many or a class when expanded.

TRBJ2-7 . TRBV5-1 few TGCGCCAGCAGCATTTGGACAGACTCCTACGAGCAGTACTTC CASSIWTDSYEQYF
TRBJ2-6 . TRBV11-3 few TGTGCCAGCAGCGACCGATCTGACAGCTCTGGGGCCAACGTCCTGACTTTC CASSDRSDSSGANVLTF
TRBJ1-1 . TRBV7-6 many TGTGCCAGCAGCCTAAACAGGTACACTGAAGCTTTCTTT CASSLNRYTEAFF
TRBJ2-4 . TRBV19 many TGTGCCAGTAGGCTCCAGGGTCTGGCCAAAAACATTCAGTACTTC CASRLQGLAKNIQYF
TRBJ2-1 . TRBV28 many TGTGCCAGCAGTTCCGGGGTGGGCTCCTACAATGAGCAGTTCTTC CASSSGVGSYNEQFF
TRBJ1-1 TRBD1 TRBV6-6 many TGTGCCAGCAGTTCCCGCGGACAGGGAAGACTTCCGAACACTGAAGCTTTCTTT CASSSRGQGRLPNTEAFF
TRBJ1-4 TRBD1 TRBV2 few TGTGCCAGCAGCGCCAACAGGGGTAGTGAAAAACTGTTTTTT CASSANRGSEKLFF
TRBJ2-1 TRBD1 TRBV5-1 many TGCGCCAGCCCCGGGACAGGGGGCAACAATGAGCAGTTCTTC CASPGTGGNNEQFF
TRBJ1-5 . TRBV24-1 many TGTGCCACCAGTGATTCACAGGTTCGGGGTCAGCCCCAGCATTTT CATSDSQVRGQPQHF
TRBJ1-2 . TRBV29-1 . TGCAGCGTGCCGGGACCTTATGGCTACACCTTC CSVPGPYGYTF
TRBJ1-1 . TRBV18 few TGTGCCAGCTCACTGTCGACAACCTACACTGAAGCTTTCTTT CASSLSTTYTEAFF
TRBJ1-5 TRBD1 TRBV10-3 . TGTGCCATCAGCCCTGGGACAGGGGGCGGTCAGCCCCAGCATTTT CAISPGTGGGQPQHF
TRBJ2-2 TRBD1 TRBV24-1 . TGTGCCACCGGGACAGGGAACACCGGGGAGCTGTTTTTT CATGTGNTGELFF
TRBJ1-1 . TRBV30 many TGTGCCTGGAATTTGCTGAACACTGAAGCTTTCTTT CAWNLLNTEAFF
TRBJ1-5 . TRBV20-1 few TGCAGTGCTGATACCTCGAATGGGAATCAGCCCCAGCATTTT CSADTSNGNQPQHF
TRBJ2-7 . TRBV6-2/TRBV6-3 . TGTGCCAGCAATCAAGGGTACGAGCAGTACTTC CASNQGYEQYF
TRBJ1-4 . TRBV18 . TGTGCCAGCTCGCACGGAGGTACAGATGAAAAACTGTTTTTT CASSHGGTDEKLFF
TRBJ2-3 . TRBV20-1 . TGCAGTGCTACCCGACAAGATACGCAGTATTTT CSATRQDTQYF
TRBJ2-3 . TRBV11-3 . TGTGCCAGCAGCTTAGATGGGTCGGGGACAGATACGCAGTATTTT CASSLDGSGTDTQYF
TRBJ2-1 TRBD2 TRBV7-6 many TGTGCCAGCAGCTGGAAGACTAGCGGGAGTTTCCACAATGAGCAGTTCTTC CASSWKTSGSFHNEQFF
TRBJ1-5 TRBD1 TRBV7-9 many TGTGCCAGCAGCTCCCCCGGGACAGGGGCCGGTAGCAATCAGCCCCAGCATTTT CASSSPGTGAGSNQPQHF
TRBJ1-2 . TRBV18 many TGTGCCAGCTCAAGAGGGGACTATGGCTACACCTTC CASSRGDYGYTF
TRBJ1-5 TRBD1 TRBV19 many TGTGCCAGTAGTACCAGACAGGGATTCAATCAGCCCCAGCATTTT CASSTRQGFNQPQHF
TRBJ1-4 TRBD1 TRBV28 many TGTGCCAGCAGCCCCACCGGGACAGGGGAAGAAAAACTGTTTTTT CASSPTGTGEEKLFF
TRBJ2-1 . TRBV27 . TGTGCCAGCAGTTTAATTGGGATCCCTATACAAAGTGAGCAGTTCTTC CASSLIGIPIQSEQFF
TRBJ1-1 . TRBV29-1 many TGCAGCGGGAACAGGGTTGCGGGCACTGAAGCTTTCTTT CSGNRVAGTEAFF
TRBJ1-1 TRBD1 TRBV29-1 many TGCAGCGCTACGACAGGGGGGCACACTGAAGCTTTCTTT CSATTGGHTEAFF
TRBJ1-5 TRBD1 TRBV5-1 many TGCGCCAGCAGCTTGGACAGGGGCTCGGATCAGCCCCAGCATTTT CASSLDRGSDQPQHF
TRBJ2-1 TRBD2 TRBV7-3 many TGTGCCAGCAGCCCTCAGGTCCAGCGGGGGACGGGTGAGCAGTTCTTC CASSPQVQRGTGEQFF
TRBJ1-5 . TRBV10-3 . TGTGCCATCAGTGAGTCCGGGGGGCATCAGCCCCAGCATTTT CAISESGGHQPQHF
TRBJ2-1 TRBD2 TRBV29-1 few TGCAGCGTTGGTCCGGGACTAGCGCATAATGAGCAGTTCTTC CSVGPGLAHNEQFF
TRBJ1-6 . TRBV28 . TGTGCCAGCAGTTTATTACAGCCCCAGGAGCCCCTCCACTTT CASSLLQPQEPLHF
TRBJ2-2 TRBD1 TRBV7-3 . TGTGCCAGCAGCCGGGACAGGGCGAACACCGGGGAGCTGTTTTTT CASSRDRANTGELFF
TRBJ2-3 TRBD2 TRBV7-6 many TGTGCCAGCAGCTTATATGATAGCGGGAAGGCAGATACGCAGTATTTT CASSLYDSGKADTQYF
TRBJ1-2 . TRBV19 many TGTGCCAGTAGTCCGCGGGACAAACCCTATGGCTACACCTTC CASSPRDKPYGYTF